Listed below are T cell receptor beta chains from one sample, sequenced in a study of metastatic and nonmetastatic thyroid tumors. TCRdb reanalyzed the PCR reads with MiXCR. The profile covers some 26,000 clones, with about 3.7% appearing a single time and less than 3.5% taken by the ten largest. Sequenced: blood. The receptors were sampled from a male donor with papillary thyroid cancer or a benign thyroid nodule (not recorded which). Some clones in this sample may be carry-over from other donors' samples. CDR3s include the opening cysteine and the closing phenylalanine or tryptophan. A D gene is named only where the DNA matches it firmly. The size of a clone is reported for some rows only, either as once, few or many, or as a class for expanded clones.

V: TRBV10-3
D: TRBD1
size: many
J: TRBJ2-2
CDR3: CAISELPAGGTGENTGELFF
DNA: TGTGCCATCAGTGAGCTGCCCGCCGGCGGGACAGGCGAGAACACCGGGGAGCTGTTTTTT

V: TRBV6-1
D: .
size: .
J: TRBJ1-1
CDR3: CASTGGCRWGAFF
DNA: TGTGCCAGCACTGGGGGGTGTCGGTGGGGGGCTTTCTTT

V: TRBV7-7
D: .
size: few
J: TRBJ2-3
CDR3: CASSSQADLDTQYF
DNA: TGTGCTAGCAGCTCCCAAGCGGACCTGGATACGCAGTATTTT

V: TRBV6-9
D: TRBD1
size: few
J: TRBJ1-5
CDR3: CASSYAGGGQPQHF
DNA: TGTGCCAGCAGTTACGCAGGGGGTGGTCAGCCCCAGCATTTT

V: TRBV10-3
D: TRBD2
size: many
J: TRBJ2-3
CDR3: CAITSGSTDTQYF
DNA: TGTGCCATCACTAGCGGAAGCACAGATACGCAGTATTTT

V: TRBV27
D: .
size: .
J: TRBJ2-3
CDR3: CASSFRRASGTDTQYF
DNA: TGTGCCAGCAGTTTTAGGAGAGCATCAGGTACAGATACGCAGTATTTT

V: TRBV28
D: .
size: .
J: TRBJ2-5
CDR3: CASSLGGGARETQYF
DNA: TGTGCCAGCAGTTTAGGAGGGGGGGCGCGGGAGACCCAGTACTTC

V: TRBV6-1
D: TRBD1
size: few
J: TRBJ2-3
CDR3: CASSADQGGTDTQYF
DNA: TGTGCCAGCAGTGCGGACCAGGGGGGCACAGATACGCAGTATTTT

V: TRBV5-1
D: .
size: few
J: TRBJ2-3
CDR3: CASSLRIADTQYF
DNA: TGCGCCAGCAGCTTAAGGATAGCAGATACGCAGTATTTT

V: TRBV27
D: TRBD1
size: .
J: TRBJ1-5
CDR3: CASSPRGLYSNQPQHF
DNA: TGTGCCAGCAGTCCTAGGGGGCTGTACAGCAATCAGCCCCAGCATTTT

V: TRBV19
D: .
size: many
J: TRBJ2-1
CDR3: CAATPRDASGHNEQFF
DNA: TGTGCCGCTACCCCCCGGGACGCCTCAGGCCACAATGAGCAGTTCTTC

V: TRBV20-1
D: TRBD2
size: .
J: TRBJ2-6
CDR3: CSARDGLAGWSGANVLTF
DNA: TGCAGTGCTAGGGACGGACTAGCGGGGTGGTCTGGTGCCAACGTCCTGACTTTC

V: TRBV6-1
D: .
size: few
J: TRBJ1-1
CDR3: CASSEWRTDEAFF
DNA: TGTGCCAGCAGTGAATGGAGGACGGACGAAGCTTTCTTT

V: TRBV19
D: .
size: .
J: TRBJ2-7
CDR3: CASSHSGETYEQYF
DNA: TGTGCCAGTAGTCACAGCGGTGAAACCTACGAGCAGTACTTC

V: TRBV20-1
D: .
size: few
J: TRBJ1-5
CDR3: CSALKATSNQPQHF
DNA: TGCAGTGCACTCAAGGCGACTAGCAATCAGCCCCAGCATTTT

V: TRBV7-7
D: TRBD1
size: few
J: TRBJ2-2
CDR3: CASSLDAGTGEVTGELFF
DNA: TGTGCTAGCAGCTTAGATGCGGGGACAGGTGAAGTCACCGGGGAGCTGTTTTTT

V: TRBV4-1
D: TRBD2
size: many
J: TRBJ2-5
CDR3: CASSLTPPLAGEGETQYF
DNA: TGCGCCAGCAGCCTTACCCCCCCCTTAGCGGGGGAGGGGGAGACCCAGTACTTC

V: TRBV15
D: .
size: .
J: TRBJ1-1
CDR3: CATSRDVTAKNEAFF
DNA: TGTGCCACCAGCAGAGATGTCACCGCGAAAAATGAAGCTTTCTTT

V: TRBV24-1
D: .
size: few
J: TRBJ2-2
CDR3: CATSDSWDENTVELFF
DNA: TGTGCCACCAGTGATTCTTGGGACGAGAACACCGTGGAGCTGTTTTTT

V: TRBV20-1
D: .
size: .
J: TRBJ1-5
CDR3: CSARGQYSNQPQHF
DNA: TGCAGTGCTAGAGGACAGTATAGCAATCAGCCCCAGCATTTT

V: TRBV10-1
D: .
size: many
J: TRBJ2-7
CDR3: CASSDPPGTGSYEQYF
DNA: TGCGCCAGCAGTGACCCTCCCGGGACGGGCTCCTACGAGCAGTACTTC

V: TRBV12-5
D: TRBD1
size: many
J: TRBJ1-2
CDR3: CASGLAPPTGDYGCTF
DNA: TGTGCTAGTGGTCTTGCCCCGCCGACAGGGGACTATGGCTGCACCTTC

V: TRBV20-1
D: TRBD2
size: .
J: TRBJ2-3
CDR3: CSATPGGLPYPLGDTQYF
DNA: TGCAGTGCTACCCCGGGAGGACTCCCCTACCCCCTAGGGGATACGCAGTATTTT

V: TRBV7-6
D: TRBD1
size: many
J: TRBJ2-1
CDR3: CASSLPGQGNEQFF
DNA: TGTGCCAGCAGCTTACCGGGACAGGGTAATGAGCAGTTCTTC

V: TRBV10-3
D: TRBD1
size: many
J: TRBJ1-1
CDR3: CAISTGGLNTEAFF
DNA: TGTGCCATCAGCACAGGGGGTTTGAACACTGAAGCTTTCTTT

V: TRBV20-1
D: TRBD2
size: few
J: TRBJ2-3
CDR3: CSARGLSGMFDTQYF
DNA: TGCAGTGCTAGAGGTTTGAGCGGGATGTTCGATACACAGTATTTT

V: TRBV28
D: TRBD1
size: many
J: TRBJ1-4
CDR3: CASSSLQGAHEKLFF
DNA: TGTGCCAGCAGTTCACTACAGGGGGCGCACGAAAAACTGTTTTTT

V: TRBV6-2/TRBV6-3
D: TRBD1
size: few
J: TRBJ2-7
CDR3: CASRPPQGALSEQYF
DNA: TGTGCCAGCAGGCCCCCACAGGGGGCGCTCTCCGAGCAGTACTTC

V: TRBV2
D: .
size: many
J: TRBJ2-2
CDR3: CASSLSGTANTGELFF
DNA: TGTGCCAGCAGCCTTTCTGGGACGGCGAACACCGGGGAGCTGTTTTTT

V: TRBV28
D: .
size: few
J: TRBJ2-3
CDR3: CASSLGRGGDPDTQYF
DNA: TGTGCCAGCAGTTTAGGGAGGGGGGGAGACCCAGATACGCAGTATTTT

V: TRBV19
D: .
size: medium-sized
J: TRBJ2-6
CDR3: CASNPGDSGANVLTF
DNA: TGTGCCAGTAACCCTGGAGACTCTGGGGCCAACGTCCTGACTTTC

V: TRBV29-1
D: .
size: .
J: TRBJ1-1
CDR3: CSVVHSSNTEAFF
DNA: TGCAGCGTTGTTCACAGCTCGAACACTGAAGCTTTCTTT

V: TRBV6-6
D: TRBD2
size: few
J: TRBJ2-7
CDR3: CASSYPRSGIYEQYF
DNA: TGTGCCAGCAGTTACCCCAGGAGCGGGATCTACGAGCAGTACTTC

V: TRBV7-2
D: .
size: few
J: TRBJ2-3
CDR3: CASSLEGVTDTQYF
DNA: TGTGCCAGCAGCTTAGAGGGGGTGACAGATACGCAGTATTTT

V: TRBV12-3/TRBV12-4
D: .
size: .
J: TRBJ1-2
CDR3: CASSLSGAYGYTF
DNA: TGTGCCAGCAGTTTATCGGGCGCCTATGGCTACACCTTC

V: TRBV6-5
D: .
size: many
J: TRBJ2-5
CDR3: CASSYGSTGETQYF
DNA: TGTGCCAGCAGTTACGGGAGTACTGGGGAGACCCAGTACTTC

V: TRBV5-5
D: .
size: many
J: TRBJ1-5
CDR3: CASSLELRQPQHF
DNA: TGTGCCAGCAGCTTGGAGTTGAGACAGCCCCAGCATTTT

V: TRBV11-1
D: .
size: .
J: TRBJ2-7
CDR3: CASSPNRAYQYF
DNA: TGTGCCAGCAGCCCGAACAGGGCCTATCAGTACTTC

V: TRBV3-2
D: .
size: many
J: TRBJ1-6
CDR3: CASSGGTPETGRYNSPLHF
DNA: TGTGCCAGCAGCGGGGGGACTCCGGAGACAGGGAGATATAATTCACCCCTCCACTTT

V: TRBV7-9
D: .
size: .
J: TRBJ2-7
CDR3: CASSTVNLDEEQYF
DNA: TGTGCCAGTAGCACCGTTAACCTCGACGAGGAGCAGTACTTC

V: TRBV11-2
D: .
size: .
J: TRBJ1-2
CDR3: CASSLCANYGYTF
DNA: TGTGCCAGCAGCTTATGTGCTAACTATGGCTACACCTTC

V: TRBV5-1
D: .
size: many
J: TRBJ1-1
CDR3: CASSAPFAKANTEAFF
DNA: TGCGCCAGCAGCGCTCCTTTTGCCAAGGCCAACACTGAAGCTTTCTTT

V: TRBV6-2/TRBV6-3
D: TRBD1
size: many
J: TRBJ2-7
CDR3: CASSSGTVYDEQYF
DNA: TGTGCCAGCAGTTCCGGGACAGTCTATGACGAGCAGTACTTC

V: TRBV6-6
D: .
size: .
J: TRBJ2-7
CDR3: CASSYSRIAESSYEQYF
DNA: TGTGCCAGCAGTTACTCACGAATTGCGGAATCATCCTACGAGCAGTACTTC

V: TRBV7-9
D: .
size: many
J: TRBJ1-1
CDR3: CASSLGTAEAFF
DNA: TGTGCCAGCAGCTTAGGGACAGCAGAAGCTTTCTTT

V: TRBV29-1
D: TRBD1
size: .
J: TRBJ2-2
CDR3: CTVNSGQDLTGELFF
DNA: TGCACCGTGAATTCGGGACAGGATTTGACCGGGGAGCTGTTTTTT

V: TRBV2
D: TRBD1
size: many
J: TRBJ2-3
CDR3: CASTEGAGMLADTQYF
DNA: TGTGCCAGCACCGAGGGGGCAGGGATGTTAGCAGATACGCAGTATTTT

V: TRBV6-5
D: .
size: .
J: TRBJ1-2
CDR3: CASSYGVGGNYGYTF
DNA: TGTGCCAGCAGTTACGGTGTCGGGGGAAACTATGGCTACACCTTC

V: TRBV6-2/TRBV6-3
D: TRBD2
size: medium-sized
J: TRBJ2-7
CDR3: CASSTTSGSSYEQYF
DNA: TGTGCCAGCAGCACTACGAGCGGGAGCTCCTACGAGCAGTACTTC